Shown below are 24 T cell receptor beta chains from a single sample sequenced in a study of pediatric ulcerative colitis. The data were produced by immunoSEQ multiplex PCR, yet TCRdb's version contains in-frame clones alone and is incomplete. This table has more than 50,000 clones, around 86% appearing once. Sequencing was carried out using blood. The receptors come from a boy younger than 18 who was a control in a study of pediatric ulcerative colitis.

V gene TRBV19 combines with J gene TRBJ2-6; possible D gene TRBD2, 6 bases. CDR1 LNHDA and CDR2 SQIVND come from the germline V gene (reference sequence). The V end was cut by 7 bases, the J end by 0 bases, with 10 bases between. CDR3 length equals 15 residues. DNA for the CDR3: TGTGCCAGTATGGAGGGGAGCTCTGGGGCCAACGTCCTGACTTTC. It codes for CASMEGSSGANVLTF.

The J gene is TRBJ2-7, the V gene TRBV19; 12 nucleotides agree with TRBD1. V lost 4 bases to trimming and J lost 5 bases; unmatched junction nucleotides: 6. The CDR3 totals 15 residues. From germline, CDR1 is LNHDA and CDR2 SQIVND (reference sequence). The chain's CDR3 is CASSTGTGGANEQYF. The DNA for the CDR3 is TGTGCCAGTAGTACCGGGACAGGGGGCGCGAACGAGCAGTACTTC.

The chain recombines TRBV7-2 with TRBJ1-6; D is possibly TRBD1 (5 bases). The CDR3 length is 14 residues. Germline lookup yields CDR1 SGHTA and CDR2 FQGNSA. Trimming pared 1 base from V and 10 bases from J, leaving 11 bases between. The CDR3 bases are TGTGCCAGCAGCTTAGGAGGGGTGAGGTCACCCCTCCACTTT. Translation: CASSLGGVRSPLHF.

This chain links TRBV13 with TRBJ1-1; D ambiguous. The germline V gene encodes CDR1 PRHDT and CDR2 FYEKMQ (reference sequence). V was clipped by 1 base and J by 5 bases, with 11 bases between them. This CDR3 has 14 residues. For the CDR3, the DNA is TGTGCCAGCAGCTTAGTCCGGGGTTCGACTGAAGCTTTCTTT. Encoded protein: CASSLVRGSTEAFF.

The chain joins TRBV6-1 to TRBJ1-1; D gene ambiguous. Germline lookup yields CDR1 MNHNS and CDR2 SASEGT. V lost 2 bases and J lost 6, with 10 bases in between. This CDR3 contains 13 residues. The CDR3 is CASSESGYPEAFF. The CDR3 DNA is TGTGCCAGCAGTGAATCTGGGTACCCTGAAGCTTTCTTT.

This chain connects TRBV18 to TRBJ1-1, with D unresolved. Between the trimmed V and J ends, which lost 1 base and 3 bases, there was a span of 9 bases. The CDR3 length is 14 residues. CDR1 and CDR2 (germline): KGHSH, LQKENI. The CDR3 loop is CASSPLGSDTEAFF. CDR3 sequence (DNA): TGTGCCAGCTCACCACTTGGATCCGACACTGAAGCTTTCTTT.

This clone has just one count. This chain uses TRBV5-1 with TRBJ1-4, with D possibly being TRBD1 (6 bases). V lost 6 bases, J lost 8 bases, and 23 bases lay in between. CDR3 length: 16 amino acids. CDR1 SGHRS and CDR2 YFSETQ come from the germline V gene. CDR3 sequence: CASKGGGGASREKLFF. CDR3 bases: TGCGCCAGCAAGGGCGGCGGGGGCGCCTCCCGAGAAAAACTGTTTTTT.

V usage is TRBV11-2 and J usage is TRBJ1-1; D is unresolved. V was trimmed by 5 bases and J by 1 base, leaving 11 bases between them. Germline V gene lookup returns CDR1 SGHAT and CDR2 FQNNGV. The CDR3 loop spans 14 amino acids. The CDR3 protein is CASSLSTANTEAFF. The CDR3 DNA reads TGTGCCAGCAGCCTATCAACGGCGAACACTGAAGCTTTCTTT.

This chain uses TRBV2 with TRBJ2-6; D remains ambiguous. CDR3 length: 17 amino acids. V was pared by 1 base and J by 0 bases, with 10 bases between. Germline CDR1 SNHLY, CDR2 FYNNEI. DNA of the CDR3: TGTGCCAGCAGTGAAGGGAGCGCCATCTCTGGGGCCAACGTCCTGACTTTC. Its protein is CASSEGSAISGANVLTF.

V is TRBV6-4 and J is TRBJ1-1; weak D call: TRBD1 (5 bases). Trimming took 6 bases from V and 4 from J, leaving 12 bases between them. This CDR3 is built from 13 residues. CDR1 and CDR2 (germline): MRHNA, SNTAGT. The CDR3 bases are TGTGCCAGCAGCCCCACGGGGGTCACTGAAGCTTTCTTT. As protein: CASSPTGVTEAFF.

The CDR3 loop is CASSIDLPVISGYTF. The CDR3 DNA sequence: TGTGCCAGTAGTATTGATCTTCCGGTTATAAGCGGCTACACCTTC. The V and J genes are TRBV19 and TRBJ1-2, with D unresolved. The V end was cut by 3 bases, the J end by 8 bases, with 19 bases between. Per germline, CDR1 LNHDA and CDR2 SQIVND (reference sequence). The CDR3 length is 15 residues.

In this sample, this clone turned up once. This sequence joins TRBV7-8 and TRBJ2-5; D is unresolved. Germline CDR1 is SGHVS and CDR2 is FQNEAQ. The germline V and J ends were trimmed by 5 bases and 2 bases, with 15 bases remaining between them. This CDR3 comprises 15 residues. The CDR3 DNA sequence: TGTGCCAGCAGCCCAAACCCCACAGCTCAAGAGACCCAGTACTTC. Protein product: CASSPNPTAQETQYF. The full variable domain, rest sourced from reference TRBV7-8 and TRBJ2-5, is GAGVSQSPRYKVAKRGQDVALRCDPISGHVSLFWYQQALGQGPEFLTYFQNEAQLDKSGLPSDRFFAERPEGSVSTLKIQRTQQEDSAVYLCASSPNPTAQETQYFGPGTRLLVL.

CDR3 nucleotides: TGTGCCAGCAGTCGGGACAGAGGCTACGAGCAGTACTTC. This encodes CASSRDRGYEQYF. The chain couples TRBV2 to TRBJ2-7; 7 bases map to TRBD1. J lost 3 bases, V lost 5 bases, and 4 bases had no gene match. The length of the CDR3 is 13 residues. The germline V gene encodes CDR1 SNHLY and CDR2 FYNNEI.

The V and J genes are TRBV5-8 and TRBJ2-7; TRBD1 matches at 8 bases. Germline V gives CDR1 SGHTS, CDR2 YDEGEE. The CDR3 sequence is 15 residues long. J was trimmed by 2 bases and V by 2 bases; bases with no gene match: 6. The CDR3 nucleotides are TGTGCCAGCAGCTTAGATACAGGGGGTCCCTACGAGCAGTACTTC. Translating it yields CASSLDTGGPYEQYF.

The CDR3 region is CASSVEGGRNTQYF. For the CDR3, the DNA is TGTGCCAGCAGCGTAGAGGGAGGGAGAAATACGCAGTATTTT. J is TRBJ2-3 and V is TRBV9; 7 bases match TRBD2. Germline CDR1 reads SGDLS; CDR2 reads YYNGEE. CDR3 length: 14 amino acids. J was trimmed by 7 bases and V by 0 bases; bases with no gene match: 5.

This chain joins TRBV19 and TRBJ2-2; TRBD1 agrees at 9 bases. In germline, CDR1 is LNHDA, CDR2 SQIVND (reference sequence). V gave up 7 bases and J gave up 6 bases; unmatched junction bases: 6. The CDR3 consists of 14 residues. The CDR3 region has the DNA TGTGCCAGTAACCCGGACAGGGGATCCGGGGAGCTGTTTTTT. Amino acids: CASNPDRGSGELFF.

The chain combines TRBV6-6 with TRBJ2-6, with D unclear. Trimming cost V 0 bases and J 1 base, with 7 bases left between them. This CDR3 is built from 16 residues. Germline V gene sequence: CDR1 MNHNY, CDR2 SVGAGI (reference sequence). The CDR3 DNA is TGTGCCAGCAGTTACTCGTACCAGTCTGGGGCCAACGTCCTGACTTTC. This translates into CASSYSYQSGANVLTF.

The chain carries TRBV18 and TRBJ2-1, with D perhaps given as TRBD1 or TRBD2 (6 bases each). V lost 2 bases to trimming and J lost 6 bases, with 14 bases between them. This CDR3 is 15 amino acids long. From germline, CDR1 is KGHSH and CDR2 LQKENI. The CDR3 region is CASSPETGGGNEQFF. CDR3 nucleotides: TGTGCCAGCTCACCAGAGACAGGAGGGGGCAATGAGCAGTTCTTC.

The chain employs TRBV7-2 and TRBJ2-3; D is possibly TRBD1 or TRBD2 (5 bases each). Germline loops: CDR1 SGHTA, CDR2 FQGNSA. V was shortened by 3 bases and J by 2 bases, with 9 bases between the two germline ends. The CDR3 length is 14 residues. The CDR3 nucleotides are TGTGCCAGCAGCTTGGGACCATCCACAGATACGCAGTATTTT. Its protein product is CASSLGPSTDTQYF.

This clone was recorded a few times. The chain carries TRBV25-1 and TRBJ2-2, with D tentatively TRBD2 (5 bases). The CDR3 is 16 amino acids. The V gene lost 6 bases and the J gene lost 6 bases, with 20 bases spanning the gap. From germline, CDR1 is MGHDK and CDR2 SYGVNS. CDR3 region: CASSSVRASSPGELFF. CDR3 in DNA: TGTGCCAGCAGCAGTGTCCGGGCTAGCAGCCCCGGGGAGCTGTTTTTT.

The chain combines TRBV19 with TRBJ2-3, with D hard to call. The germline V gene encodes CDR1 LNHDA and CDR2 SQIVND (reference sequence). CDR3 length: 14 residues. V dropped 1 base and J dropped 0 bases, with 5 bases sitting between them. The CDR3 loop is CASSIGLSTDTQYF. The DNA for the CDR3 is TGTGCCAGTAGTATAGGTCTCAGCACAGATACGCAGTATTTT.

The chain uses TRBV10-3 and TRBJ1-1; D unclear. The V end lost 0 bases, the J end lost 0 bases, and 8 bases lay between the germline ends. Germline lookup yields CDR1 ENHRY and CDR2 SYGVKD. This CDR3 contains 15 residues. The CDR3 region has the DNA TGTGCCATCAGTGAGTCTCTGTTGATGAACACTGAAGCTTTCTTT. Its protein product is CAISESLLMNTEAFF.

Here the CDR3 reads CASSLSRENEQYF. CDR3 DNA sequence: TGCGCCAGCAGTCTGAGCAGGGAGAACGAGCAGTACTTC. The chain is built from TRBV23-1 and TRBJ2-7; D is tentatively TRBD1 or TRBD2 (5 bases each). TRBV23-1 counts as an open reading frame of uncertain function. The CDR3 is 13 residues long. Between the trimmed V and J ends, which lost 4 bases and 5 bases, there was a span of 12 bases.

The V call is TRBV6-1, the J call TRBJ1-2; 8 positions agree with TRBD1. This CDR3 contains 14 residues. Germline V lookup: CDR1 MNHNS, CDR2 SASEGT. The junction had 16 bases not matched to a gene; V was cut back by 7 bases and J by 12 bases. The CDR3 nucleotides are TGTGCCAGCATTATTTCCGGGACAGGTGGATCCCACACCTTC. Residues: CASIISGTGGSHTF.